This T cell receptor beta chain is drawn from a study of T and B cells in COVID-19 patients. CDR1 SGHDT and CDR2 YYEEEE come from the germline V gene. Trimming removed 2 bases from V and 2 bases from J, with 11 bases in between. The CDR3 totals 15 residues. Multiplex PCR with BIOMED2 TRB-A/B primer pools amplified TRB rearrangements. TCRdb re-called the multiplex PCR reads through MiXCR, storing one row per CDR3 protein. The sample has several thousand distinct CDR3 sequences, around 33% seen once. This clonotype was found a few times. From blood, roughly 250-500 ng of genomic DNA served as TRB template.

Sequencing used blood. This sequence originates from a human donor who had recovered from COVID-19. The rearrangement uses TRBV5-6 and TRBJ1-5; D remains unclear. The CDR3 coding sequence is TGTGCCAGCAGCTTTCGAGAGTATGGCAATCAGCCCCAGCATTTT. Translating it yields CASSFREYGNQPQHF.